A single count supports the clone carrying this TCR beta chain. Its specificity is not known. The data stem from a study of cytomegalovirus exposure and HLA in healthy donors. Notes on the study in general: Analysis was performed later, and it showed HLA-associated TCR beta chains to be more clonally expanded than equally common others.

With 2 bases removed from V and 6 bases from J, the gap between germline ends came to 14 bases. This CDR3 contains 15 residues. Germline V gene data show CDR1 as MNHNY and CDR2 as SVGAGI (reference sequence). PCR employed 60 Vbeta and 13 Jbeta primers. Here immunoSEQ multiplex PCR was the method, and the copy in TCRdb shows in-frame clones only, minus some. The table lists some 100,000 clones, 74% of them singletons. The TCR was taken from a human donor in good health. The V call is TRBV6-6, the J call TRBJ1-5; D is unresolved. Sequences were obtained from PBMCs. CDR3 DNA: TGTGCCAGCAGTTACATGAGGGAAGCGGGTCAGCCCCAGCATTTT. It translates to CASSYMREAGQPQHF.